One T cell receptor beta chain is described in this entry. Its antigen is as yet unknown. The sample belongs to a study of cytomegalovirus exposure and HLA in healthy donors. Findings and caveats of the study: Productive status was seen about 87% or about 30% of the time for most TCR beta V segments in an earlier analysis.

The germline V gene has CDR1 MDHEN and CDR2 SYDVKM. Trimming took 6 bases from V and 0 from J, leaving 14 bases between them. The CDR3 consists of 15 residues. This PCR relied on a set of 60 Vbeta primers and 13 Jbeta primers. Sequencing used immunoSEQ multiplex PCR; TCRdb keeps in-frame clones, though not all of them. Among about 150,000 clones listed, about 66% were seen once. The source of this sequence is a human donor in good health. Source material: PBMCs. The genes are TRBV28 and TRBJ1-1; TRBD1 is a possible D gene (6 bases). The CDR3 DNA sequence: TGTGCCAGCAGCCAAGGGGGGGGAATGAACACTGAAGCTTTCTTT. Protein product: CASSQGGGMNTEAFF.